This is a list of T cell receptor beta chains from one sample in a study of T-cell memory formation after mild COVID-19. MiXCR, run by TCRdb on the 5' RACE reads, gives a single entry per CDR3 protein. The sample has about 210,000 distinct CDR3 sequences, more than 25% seen once. Sequences were obtained from PBMCs or a T cell subset sorted from them (not recorded which). The source is an adult woman who had mild COVID-19 (a few samples of this study predate the infection). Cell type and time point are not known. Each CDR3 is given with its conserved first and last residue. Each record gives: D gene, J gene, V gene, CDR3 length, clone size, CDR3 protein, CDR3 DNA. The D gene is left open where the match is weak. Rows give clone size only sometimes, using once, few, many, or a class for an expanded clone.

D gene: NA; J gene: TRBJ2-3; V gene: TRBV2; CDR3 length: 16; clone size: NA; CDR3 protein: CASSPRGADGTDTQYF; CDR3 DNA: TGTGCCAGCAGTCCCCGGGGGGCTGATGGCACAGATACGCAGTATTTT
D gene: NA; J gene: TRBJ1-5; V gene: TRBV2; CDR3 length: 17; clone size: NA; CDR3 protein: CASGLYKGGHSNQPQHF; CDR3 DNA: TGTGCCAGCGGGTTGTACAAAGGCGGTCATAGCAATCAGCCCCAGCATTTT
D gene: NA; J gene: TRBJ1-5; V gene: TRBV9; CDR3 length: 13; clone size: few; CDR3 protein: CASSGDSNQPQHF; CDR3 DNA: TGTGCCAGCAGCGGGGATAGCAATCAGCCCCAGCATTTT
D gene: TRBD2; J gene: TRBJ2-1; V gene: TRBV12-3/TRBV12-4; CDR3 length: 15; clone size: few; CDR3 protein: CASKRQRGVYNEQFF; CDR3 DNA: TGTGCCAGCAAAAGACAGCGGGGGGTATACAATGAGCAGTTCTTC
D gene: NA; J gene: TRBJ2-7; V gene: TRBV29-1; CDR3 length: 13; clone size: NA; CDR3 protein: CSVIRDAGNEQYF; CDR3 DNA: TGCAGCGTTATCCGGGACGCGGGCAACGAGCAGTACTTC
D gene: TRBD2; J gene: TRBJ2-7; V gene: TRBV30; CDR3 length: 13; clone size: NA; CDR3 protein: CAWSSGRGYEQYF; CDR3 DNA: TGTGCCTGGAGTAGCGGGAGGGGCTACGAGCAGTACTTC
D gene: NA; J gene: TRBJ2-3; V gene: TRBV7-3; CDR3 length: 17; clone size: once; CDR3 protein: CASSHQTRGGTPDTQYF; CDR3 DNA: TGTGCCAGCAGCCATCAAACCCGAGGCGGGACGCCAGATACGCAGTATTTT
D gene: NA; J gene: TRBJ2-3; V gene: TRBV11-2; CDR3 length: 16; clone size: few; CDR3 protein: CASSSLWSGSTDTQYF; CDR3 DNA: TGTGCCAGCAGCTCCCTCTGGAGCGGGAGCACAGATACGCAGTATTTT
D gene: NA; J gene: TRBJ2-5; V gene: TRBV18; CDR3 length: 14; clone size: few; CDR3 protein: CASSPPRPQETQYF; CDR3 DNA: TGTGCCAGCTCACCACCCCGTCCCCAAGAGACCCAGTACTTC
D gene: NA; J gene: TRBJ1-5; V gene: TRBV12-5; CDR3 length: 13; clone size: few; CDR3 protein: CASGLGSNQPQHF; CDR3 DNA: TGTGCTAGTGGCCTCGGGAGCAATCAGCCCCAGCATTTT
D gene: NA; J gene: TRBJ2-5; V gene: TRBV5-1; CDR3 length: 14; clone size: NA; CDR3 protein: CASSLGTGTETQYF; CDR3 DNA: TGCGCCAGCAGCTTAGGTACAGGGACAGAGACCCAGTACTTC
D gene: NA; J gene: TRBJ2-1; V gene: TRBV7-2; CDR3 length: 15; clone size: few; CDR3 protein: CASSLAISSYNEQFF; CDR3 DNA: TGTGCCAGCAGCTTGGCTATCAGCTCCTACAATGAGCAGTTCTTC
D gene: NA; J gene: TRBJ2-7; V gene: TRBV7-2; CDR3 length: 12; clone size: few; CDR3 protein: CASSHWAHEQYF; CDR3 DNA: TGTGCCAGCAGCCATTGGGCCCACGAGCAGTACTTC
D gene: NA; J gene: TRBJ2-2; V gene: TRBV5-1; CDR3 length: 16; clone size: NA; CDR3 protein: CASSLALRSNTGELFF; CDR3 DNA: TGCGCCAGCAGCTTGGCCTTACGGTCGAACACCGGGGAGCTGTTTTTT
D gene: NA; J gene: TRBJ2-6; V gene: TRBV9; CDR3 length: 14; clone size: NA; CDR3 protein: CASSAPSGANVLTF; CDR3 DNA: TGTGCCAGCAGTGCCCCATCTGGGGCCAACGTCCTGACTTTC
D gene: NA; J gene: TRBJ1-6; V gene: TRBV7-9; CDR3 length: 20; clone size: NA; CDR3 protein: CASSFDSGPRLNSYNSPLHF; CDR3 DNA: TGTGCCAGCAGCTTCGACTCGGGGCCTCGGTTAAACTCCTATAATTCACCCCTCCACTTT
D gene: TRBD2; J gene: TRBJ2-2; V gene: TRBV29-1; CDR3 length: 14; clone size: few; CDR3 protein: CSVRAGGNTGELFF; CDR3 DNA: TGCAGCGTCCGGGCGGGGGGAAACACCGGGGAGCTGTTTTTT